This T cell receptor (beta chain) was captured by sequencing in a study of OX40 agonist ivuxolimab in advanced cancers. Study context: Under the entry rules, prior anti-PD-1, anti-PD-L1 or anti-CTLA-4 therapy was allowed, and approximately 40% had some. Study outcomes and limitations: CD4+ and CD8+ T cells in blood underwent clonal expansion by week 6 at 0.1 to 3.0 mg/kg. CD8+ T cells (on average) carried more expanded clones than CD4+ T cells. Clonal expansion among partial responders at 0.1-3.0 mg/kg ranked near the lowest.

Only in-frame clones appear in the TCRdb table, and some are missing; sequencing was by immunoSEQ multiplex PCR. The sample comprises approximately 77,000 clones, more than 80% of which are singletons, and approximately 5% rests with the top ten. Germline-derived CDR1 and CDR2 are MNHEY and SMNVEV (reference sequence). The CDR3 extends over 18 amino acids. Germline trimming cut 3 bases from V and 6 bases from J; bases unmatched to any gene: 14. Comments on this clone: Its antigen is unknown.

Specimen: CD4+ or CD8+ T cells sorted from blood, collected in a trial of the OX40 agonist ivuxolimab. The gene calls are TRBV27 and TRBJ2-2; 9 bases align to TRBD1. The TCR comes from an adult with an advanced solid tumor such as melanoma, head and neck, liver or kidney cancer. CDR3 protein: CASSFDLPGQGWSGELFF. The CDR3 DNA reads TGTGCCAGCAGTTTTGACCTTCCGGGACAGGGCTGGTCCGGGGAGCTGTTTTTT.